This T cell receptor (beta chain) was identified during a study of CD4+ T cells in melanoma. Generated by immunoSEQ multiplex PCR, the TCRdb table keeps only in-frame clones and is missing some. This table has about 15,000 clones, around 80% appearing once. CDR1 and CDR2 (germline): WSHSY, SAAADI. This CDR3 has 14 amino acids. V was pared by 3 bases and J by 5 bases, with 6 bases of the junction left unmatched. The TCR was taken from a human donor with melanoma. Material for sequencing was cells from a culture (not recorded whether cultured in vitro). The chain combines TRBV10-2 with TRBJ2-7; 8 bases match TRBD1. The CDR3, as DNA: TGCGCCAGCAGTGACGCCGACAGGGGTCACGAGCAGTACTTC. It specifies CASSDADRGHEQYF.